These T cell receptor beta chains were read from a single sample in a study of spatial heterogeneity in lung cancer. TCRdb used MiXCR to reprocess the 5' RACE reads, holding one entry per CDR3 protein. Among under 30,000 distinct CDR3 sequences listed, 4.7% were seen once. Sequencing used PBMCs, obtained at surgery. The origin of the receptors is a male donor with early-stage non-small cell lung cancer. The CDR3 runs from the conserved cysteine through the conserved F or W.

J	length	V	CDR3
TRBJ2-1	16	TRBV11-1	CASSLALGRAYNEQFF
TRBJ2-6	18	TRBV4-3	CASSQDWTGFSGANVLTF
TRBJ1-5	12	TRBV10-3	CAISESTGVRHF
TRBJ2-7	16	TRBV20-1	CSARALAGGYTYEQYF
TRBJ2-7	11	TRBV28	CATGLAYEQYF
TRBJ2-1	14	TRBV19	CASRGGDTYNEQFF
TRBJ2-1	12	TRBV20-1	CSAAGDRDEQFF
TRBJ1-5	19	TRBV20-1	CSARDAERGGRFSNQPQHF
TRBJ2-7	14	TRBV11-2	CASSLGAGTGEQYF
TRBJ2-3	14	TRBV5-1	CASSLGRTTDTQYF
TRBJ1-1	14	TRBV15	CATSGLTGGTEAFF
TRBJ2-7	13	TRBV9	CASSPWSPYEQYF
TRBJ2-2	16	TRBV5-1	CASSFYSGSNTGELFF
TRBJ2-5	14	TRBV5-4	CASSRSGAEETQYF
TRBJ2-2	17	TRBV7-2	CASSLGLAGGNTGELFF
TRBJ2-7	16	TRBV7-7	CASSLGPGQGAGEQYF
TRBJ2-6	16	TRBV28	CASTTGTRSGANVLTF